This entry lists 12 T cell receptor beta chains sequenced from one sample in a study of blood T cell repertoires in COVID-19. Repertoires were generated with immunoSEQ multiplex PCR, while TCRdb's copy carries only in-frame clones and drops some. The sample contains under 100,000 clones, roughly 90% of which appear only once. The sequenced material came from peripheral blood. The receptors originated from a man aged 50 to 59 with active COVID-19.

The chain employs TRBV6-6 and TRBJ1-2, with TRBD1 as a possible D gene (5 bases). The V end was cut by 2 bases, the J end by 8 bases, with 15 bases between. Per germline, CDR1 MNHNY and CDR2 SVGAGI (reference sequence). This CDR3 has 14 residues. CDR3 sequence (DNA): TGTGCCAGCAGTTACCCCTCGGGGGAGGGAGGCTACACCTTC. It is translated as CASSYPSGEGGYTF.

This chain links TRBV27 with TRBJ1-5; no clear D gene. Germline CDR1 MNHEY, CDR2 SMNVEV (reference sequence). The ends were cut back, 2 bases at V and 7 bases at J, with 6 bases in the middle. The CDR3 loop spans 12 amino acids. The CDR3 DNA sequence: TGTGCCAGCAGTTTACGGGGACAGCCCCAGCATTTT. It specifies CASSLRGQPQHF.

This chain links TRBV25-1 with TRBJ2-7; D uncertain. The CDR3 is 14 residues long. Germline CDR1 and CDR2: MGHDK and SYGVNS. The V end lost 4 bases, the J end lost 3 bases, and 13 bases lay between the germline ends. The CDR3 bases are TGTGCCAGCAGTGGAACAGTGAATAACTACGAGCAGTACTTC. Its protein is CASSGTVNNYEQYF.

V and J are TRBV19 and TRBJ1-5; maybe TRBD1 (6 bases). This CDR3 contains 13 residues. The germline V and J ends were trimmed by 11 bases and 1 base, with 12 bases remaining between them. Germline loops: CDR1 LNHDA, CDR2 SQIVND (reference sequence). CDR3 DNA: TGTGCCTCGCGGGGGCAGAGCAATCAGCCCCAGCATTTT. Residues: CASRGQSNQPQHF. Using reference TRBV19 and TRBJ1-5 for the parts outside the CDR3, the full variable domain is DGGITQSPKYLFRKEGQNVTLSCEQNLNHDAMYWYRQDPGQGLRLIYYSQIVNDFQKGDIAEGYSVSREKKESFPLTVTSAQKNPTAFYLCASRGQSNQPQHFGDGTRLSIL.

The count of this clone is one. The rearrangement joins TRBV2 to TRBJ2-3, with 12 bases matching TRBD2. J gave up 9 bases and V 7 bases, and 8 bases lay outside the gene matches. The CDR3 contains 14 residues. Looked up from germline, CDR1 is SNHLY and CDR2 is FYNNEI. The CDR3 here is CASNPGTSGLTQYF. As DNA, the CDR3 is TGTGCCAGCAACCCCGGGACTAGCGGGTTAACGCAGTATTTT. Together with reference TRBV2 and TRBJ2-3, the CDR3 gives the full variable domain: EPEVTQTPSHQVTQMGQEVILRCVPISNHLYFYWYRQILGQKVEFLVSFYNNEISEKSEIFDDQFSVERPDGSNFTLKIRSTKLEDSAMYFCASNPGTSGLTQYFGPGTRLTVL.

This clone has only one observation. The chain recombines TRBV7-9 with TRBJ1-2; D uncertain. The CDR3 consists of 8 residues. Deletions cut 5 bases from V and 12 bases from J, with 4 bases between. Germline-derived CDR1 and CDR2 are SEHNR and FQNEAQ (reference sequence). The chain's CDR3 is CASSGHTF. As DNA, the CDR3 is TGTGCCAGCAGCGGCCACACCTTC.

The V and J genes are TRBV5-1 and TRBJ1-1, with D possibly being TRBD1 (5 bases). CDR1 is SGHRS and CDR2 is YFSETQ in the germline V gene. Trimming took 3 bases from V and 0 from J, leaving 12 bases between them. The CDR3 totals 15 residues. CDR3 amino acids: CASSYTGGMNTEAFF. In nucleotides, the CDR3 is TGCGCCAGCAGCTATACTGGGGGGATGAACACTGAAGCTTTCTTT.

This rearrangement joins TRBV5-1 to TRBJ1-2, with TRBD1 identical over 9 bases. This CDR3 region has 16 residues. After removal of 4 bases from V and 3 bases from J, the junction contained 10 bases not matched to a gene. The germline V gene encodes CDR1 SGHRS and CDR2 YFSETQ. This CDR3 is CASSSYRGHGYYGYTF. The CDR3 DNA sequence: TGCGCCAGCAGCAGCTACAGGGGGCACGGATACTATGGCTACACCTTC.

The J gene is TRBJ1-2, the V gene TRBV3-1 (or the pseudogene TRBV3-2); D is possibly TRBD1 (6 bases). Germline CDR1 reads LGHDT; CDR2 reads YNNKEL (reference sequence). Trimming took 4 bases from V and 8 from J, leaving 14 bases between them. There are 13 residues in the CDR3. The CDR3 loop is CASSPDGQRGYTF. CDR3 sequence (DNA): TGTGCCAGCAGCCCAGATGGACAGAGAGGCTACACCTTC.

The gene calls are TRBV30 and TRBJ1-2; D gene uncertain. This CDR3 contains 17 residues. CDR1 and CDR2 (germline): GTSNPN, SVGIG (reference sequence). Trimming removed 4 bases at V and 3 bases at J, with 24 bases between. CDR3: CAWTTSGPVGSHYGYTF. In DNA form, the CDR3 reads TGTGCCTGGACAACCAGTGGGCCAGTGGGGAGTCACTATGGCTACACCTTC.

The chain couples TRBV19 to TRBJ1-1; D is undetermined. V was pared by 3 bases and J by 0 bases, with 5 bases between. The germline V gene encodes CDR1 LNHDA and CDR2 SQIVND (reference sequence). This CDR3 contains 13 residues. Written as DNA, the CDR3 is TGTGCCAGTAGTATTCGTATGAACACTGAAGCTTTCTTT. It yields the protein CASSIRMNTEAFF.

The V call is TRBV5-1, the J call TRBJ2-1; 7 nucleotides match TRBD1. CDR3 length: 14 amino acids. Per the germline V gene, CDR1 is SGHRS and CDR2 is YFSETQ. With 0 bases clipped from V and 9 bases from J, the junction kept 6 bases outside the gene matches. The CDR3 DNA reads TGCGCCAGCAGCTTGGGGGGACAGTTCGGTGAGCAGTTCTTC. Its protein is CASSLGGQFGEQFF.